The entry that follows covers one T cell receptor (beta chain) sequence. Its antigen is not identified. These data are taken from a study of post-analysis software for immune sequencing data. Study summary: Relapsing-remitting, secondary progressive and progressive-relapsing forms of multiple sclerosis all featured among disease courses.

Sequencing libraries made from TCR beta cDNA carried unique molecular identifiers. With about 0.9 to 11 million T cells as the source, a few hundred thousand cDNA molecules resulted. MiXCR, applied by TCRdb to the PCR reads, yields one record per CDR3 protein. Among about 540,000 distinct CDR3 sequences, roughly 34% were seen once, and the ten largest hold around 6.1%. General study points: Compared with controls, patients had more of 4 or 5 TRBV segments, including TRBV5-6, TRBV5-1 and TRBV20-1. A significant reduction in normalized Chao1 diversity was observed in multiple sclerosis patients versus controls. Pronounced co-clustering by F measure was evident among identically batched samples.

Germline V CDR1 and CDR2: MNHEY, SVGEGT. CDR3 length equals 15 residues. Trimming removed 6 bases from V and 4 bases from J; junction bases left unmatched: 7. The V and J genes are TRBV6-2 or TRBV6-3 and TRBJ2-5, with 11 bases identical to TRBD1. This clonotype originated in a girl between 2 and 17 years old with multiple sclerosis. Sample: blood. The CDR3 loop reads CASSSGQGAGETQYF. The CDR3 DNA follows: TGTGCCAGCAGCTCTGGACAGGGGGCAGGAGAGACCCAGTACTTC.